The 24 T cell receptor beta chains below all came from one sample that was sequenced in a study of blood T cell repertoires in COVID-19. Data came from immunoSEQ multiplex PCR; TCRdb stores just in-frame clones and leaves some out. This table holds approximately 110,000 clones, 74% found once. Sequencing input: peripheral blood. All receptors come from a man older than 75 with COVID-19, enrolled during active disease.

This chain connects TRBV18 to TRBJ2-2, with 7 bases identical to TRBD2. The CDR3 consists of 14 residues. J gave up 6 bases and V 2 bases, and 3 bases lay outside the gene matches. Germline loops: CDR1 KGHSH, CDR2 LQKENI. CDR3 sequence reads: CASSPYGRPGELFF. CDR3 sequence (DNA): TGTGCCAGCTCACCATACGGGAGGCCCGGGGAGCTGTTTTTT.

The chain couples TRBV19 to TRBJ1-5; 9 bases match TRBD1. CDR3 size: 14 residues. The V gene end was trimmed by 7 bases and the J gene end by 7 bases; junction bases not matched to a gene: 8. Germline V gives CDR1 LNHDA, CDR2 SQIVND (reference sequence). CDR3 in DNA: TGTGCCAGTAAGAGGGGACAGGGATTACAGCCCCAGCATTTT. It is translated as CASKRGQGLQPQHF.

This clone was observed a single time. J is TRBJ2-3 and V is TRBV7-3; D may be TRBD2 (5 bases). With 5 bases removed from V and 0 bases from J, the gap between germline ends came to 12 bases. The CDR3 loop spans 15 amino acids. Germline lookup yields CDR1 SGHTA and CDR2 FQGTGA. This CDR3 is CASSLGITSTDTQYF. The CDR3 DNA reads TGTGCCAGCAGCCTCGGGATAACTAGCACAGATACGCAGTATTTT. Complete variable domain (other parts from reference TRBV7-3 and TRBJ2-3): GAGVSQTPSNKVTEKGKYVELRCDPISGHTALYWYRQSLGQGPEFLIYFQGTGAADDSGLPNDRFFAVRPEGSVSTLKIQRTERGDSAVYLCASSLGITSTDTQYFGPGTRLTVL.

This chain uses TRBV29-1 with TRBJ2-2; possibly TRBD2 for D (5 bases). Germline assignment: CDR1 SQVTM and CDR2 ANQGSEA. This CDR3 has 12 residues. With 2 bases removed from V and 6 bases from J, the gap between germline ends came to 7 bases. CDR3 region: CSVELAPGELFF. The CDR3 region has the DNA TGCAGCGTTGAACTAGCCCCCGGGGAGCTGTTTTTT.

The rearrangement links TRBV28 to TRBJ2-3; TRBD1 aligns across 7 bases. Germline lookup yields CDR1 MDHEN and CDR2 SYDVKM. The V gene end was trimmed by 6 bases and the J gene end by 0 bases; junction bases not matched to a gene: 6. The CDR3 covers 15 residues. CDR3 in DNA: TGTGCCAGCAGGCCGACAGGGACGAGCACAGATACGCAGTATTTT. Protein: CASRPTGTSTDTQYF.

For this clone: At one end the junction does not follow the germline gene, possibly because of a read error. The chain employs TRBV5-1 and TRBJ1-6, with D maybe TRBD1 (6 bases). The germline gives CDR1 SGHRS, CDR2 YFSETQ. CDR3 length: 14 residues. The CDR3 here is CASTLGGSWSPLHF. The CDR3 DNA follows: TGCGCCAGCACCTTGGGGGGCTCTTGGTCACCCCTCCACTTT.

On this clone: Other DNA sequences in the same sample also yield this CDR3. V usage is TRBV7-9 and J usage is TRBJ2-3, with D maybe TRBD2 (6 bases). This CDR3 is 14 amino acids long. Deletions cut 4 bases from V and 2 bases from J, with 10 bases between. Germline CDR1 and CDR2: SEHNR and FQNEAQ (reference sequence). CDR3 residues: CASSSGLHTDTQYF. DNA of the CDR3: TGTGCCAGCAGCTCGGGACTTCACACAGATACGCAGTATTTT.

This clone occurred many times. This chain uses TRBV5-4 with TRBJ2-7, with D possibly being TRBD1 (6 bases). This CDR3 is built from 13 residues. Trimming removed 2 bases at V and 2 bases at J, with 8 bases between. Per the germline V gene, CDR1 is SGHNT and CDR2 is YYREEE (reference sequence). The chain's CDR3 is CASSFDRTYEQYF. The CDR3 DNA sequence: TGTGCCAGCAGCTTTGACAGGACCTACGAGCAGTACTTC.

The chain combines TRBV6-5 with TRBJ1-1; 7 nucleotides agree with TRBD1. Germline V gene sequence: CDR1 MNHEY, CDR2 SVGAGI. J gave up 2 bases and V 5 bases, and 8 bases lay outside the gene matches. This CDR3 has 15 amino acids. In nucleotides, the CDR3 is TGTGCCAGCAGTAATTACAGGGGAGCAAACACTGAAGCTTTCTTT. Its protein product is CASSNYRGANTEAFF.

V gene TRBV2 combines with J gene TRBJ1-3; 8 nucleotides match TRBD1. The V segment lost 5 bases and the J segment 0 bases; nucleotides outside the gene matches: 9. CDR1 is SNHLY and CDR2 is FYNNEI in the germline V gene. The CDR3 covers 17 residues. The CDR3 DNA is TGTGCCAGCAGTTTTAACCGACAGGGGAGCTCTGGAAACACCATATATTTT. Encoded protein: CASSFNRQGSSGNTIYF. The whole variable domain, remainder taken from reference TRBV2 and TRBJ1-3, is EPEVTQTPSHQVTQMGQEVILRCVPISNHLYFYWYRQILGQKVEFLVSFYNNEISEKSEIFDDQFSVERPDGSNFTLKIRSTKLEDSAMYFCASSFNRQGSSGNTIYFGEGSWLTVV.

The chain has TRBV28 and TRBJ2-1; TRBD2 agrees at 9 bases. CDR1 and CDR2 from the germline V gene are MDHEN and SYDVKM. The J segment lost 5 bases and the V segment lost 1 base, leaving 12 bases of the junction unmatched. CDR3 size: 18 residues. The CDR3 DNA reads TGTGCCAGCAGTTTATCTCTCGCGGGAGGGCTAAGTAACAATGAGCAGTTCTTC. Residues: CASSLSLAGGLSNNEQFF.

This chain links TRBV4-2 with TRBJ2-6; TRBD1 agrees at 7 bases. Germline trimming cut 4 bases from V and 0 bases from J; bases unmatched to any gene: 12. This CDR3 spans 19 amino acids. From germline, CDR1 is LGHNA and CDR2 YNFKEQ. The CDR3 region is CASSLLGQVHLSGANVLTF. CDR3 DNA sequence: TGTGCCAGCAGCCTCCTTGGACAGGTACACCTCTCTGGGGCCAACGTCCTGACTTTC.

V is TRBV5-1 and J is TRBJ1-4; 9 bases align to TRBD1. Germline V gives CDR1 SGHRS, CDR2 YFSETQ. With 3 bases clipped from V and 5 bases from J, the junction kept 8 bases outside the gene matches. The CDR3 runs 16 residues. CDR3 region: CASSSDGTGTNEKLFF. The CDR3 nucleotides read TGCGCCAGCAGCTCGGATGGGACAGGGACAAATGAAAAACTGTTTTTT.

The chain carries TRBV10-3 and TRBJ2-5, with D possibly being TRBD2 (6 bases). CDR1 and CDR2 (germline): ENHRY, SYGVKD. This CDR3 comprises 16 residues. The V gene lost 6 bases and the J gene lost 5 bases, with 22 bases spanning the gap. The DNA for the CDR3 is TGTGCCATCAGGTCGGGACTCGACGGAGGAGGCGAGACCCAGTACTTC. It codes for CAIRSGLDGGGETQYF.

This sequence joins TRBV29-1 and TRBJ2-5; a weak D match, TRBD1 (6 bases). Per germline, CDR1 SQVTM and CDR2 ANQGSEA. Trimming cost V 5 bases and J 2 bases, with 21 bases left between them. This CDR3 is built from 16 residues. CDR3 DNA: TGCAGCGTTCGAAGACAGGCACGGTCCCCACAAGAGACCCAGTACTTC. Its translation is CSVRRQARSPQETQYF.

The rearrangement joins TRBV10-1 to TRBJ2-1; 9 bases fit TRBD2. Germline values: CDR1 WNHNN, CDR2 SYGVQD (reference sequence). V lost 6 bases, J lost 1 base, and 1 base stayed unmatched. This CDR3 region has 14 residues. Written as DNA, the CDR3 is TGCGCCAGCAGCCTAGCGGGGTCCTACAATGAGCAGTTCTTC. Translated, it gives CASSLAGSYNEQFF.

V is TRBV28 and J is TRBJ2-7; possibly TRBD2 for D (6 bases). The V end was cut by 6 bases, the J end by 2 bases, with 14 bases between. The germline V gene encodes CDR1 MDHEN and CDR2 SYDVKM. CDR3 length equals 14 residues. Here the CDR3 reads CASSLDWGAYEQYF. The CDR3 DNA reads TGTGCCAGCAGCCTCGACTGGGGGGCCTACGAGCAGTACTTC.

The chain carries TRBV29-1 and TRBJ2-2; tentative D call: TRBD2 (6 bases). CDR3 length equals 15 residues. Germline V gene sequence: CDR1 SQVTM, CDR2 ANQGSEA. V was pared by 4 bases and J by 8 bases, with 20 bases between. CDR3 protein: CSVGTGTFRGGELFF. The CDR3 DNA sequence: TGCAGCGTTGGGACCGGGACTTTTCGTGGGGGGGAGCTGTTTTTT.

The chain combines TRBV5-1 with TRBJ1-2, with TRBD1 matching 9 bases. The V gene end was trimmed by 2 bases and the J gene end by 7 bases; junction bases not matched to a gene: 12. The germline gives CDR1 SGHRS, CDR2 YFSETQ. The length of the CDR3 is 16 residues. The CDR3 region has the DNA TGCGCCAGCAGCTTATCCGGGACAGGGAGAGGTTCTGGCTACACCTTC. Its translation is CASSLSGTGRGSGYTF. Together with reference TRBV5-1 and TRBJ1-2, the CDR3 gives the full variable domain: KAGVTQTPRYLIKTRGQQVTLSCSPISGHRSVSWYQQTPGQGLQFLFEYFSETQRNKGNFPGRFSGRQFSNSRSEMNVSTLELGDSALYLCASSLSGTGRGSGYTFGSGTRLTVV.

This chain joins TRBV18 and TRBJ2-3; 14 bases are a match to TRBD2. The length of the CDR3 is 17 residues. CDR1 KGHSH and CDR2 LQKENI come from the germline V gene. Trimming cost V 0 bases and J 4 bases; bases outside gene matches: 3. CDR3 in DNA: TGTGCCAGCTCACCACCCCGACTAGCGGGAGGGGCAGATACGCAGTATTTT. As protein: CASSPPRLAGGADTQYF.

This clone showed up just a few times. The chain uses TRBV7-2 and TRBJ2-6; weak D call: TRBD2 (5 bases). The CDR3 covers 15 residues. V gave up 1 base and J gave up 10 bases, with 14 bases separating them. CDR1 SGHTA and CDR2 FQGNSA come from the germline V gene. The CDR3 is CASSLVSGSYNVLTF. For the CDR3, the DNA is TGTGCCAGCAGCTTAGTCTCGGGAAGTTATAACGTCCTGACTTTC. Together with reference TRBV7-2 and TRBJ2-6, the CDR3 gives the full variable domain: GAGVSQSPSNKVTEKGKDVELRCDPISGHTALYWYRQSLGQGLEFLIYFQGNSAPDKSGLPSDRFSAERTGGSVSTLTIQRTQQEDSAVYLCASSLVSGSYNVLTFGAGSRLTVL.

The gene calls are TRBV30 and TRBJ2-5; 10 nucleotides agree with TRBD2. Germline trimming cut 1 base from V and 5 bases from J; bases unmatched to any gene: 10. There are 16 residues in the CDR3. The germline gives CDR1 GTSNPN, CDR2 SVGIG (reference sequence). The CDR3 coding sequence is TGTGCCTGGAGTGGGGTACTAGCGGGAAGGGTCGAGACCCAGTACTTC. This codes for CAWSGVLAGRVETQYF.

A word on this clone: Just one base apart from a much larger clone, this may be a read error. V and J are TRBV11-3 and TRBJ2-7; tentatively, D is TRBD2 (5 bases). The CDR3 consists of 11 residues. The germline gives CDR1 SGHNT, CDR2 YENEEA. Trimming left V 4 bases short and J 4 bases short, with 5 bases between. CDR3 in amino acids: CASSSGYEQYF. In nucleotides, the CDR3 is TGTGCCAGCAGCTCGGGGTACGAGCAGTACTTC. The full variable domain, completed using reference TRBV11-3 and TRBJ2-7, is EAGVVQSPRYKIIEKKQPVAFWCNPISGHNTLYWYLQNLGQGPELLIRYENEEAVDDSQLPKDRFSAERLKGVDSTLKIQPAELGDSAVYLCASSSGYEQYFGPGTRLTVT.

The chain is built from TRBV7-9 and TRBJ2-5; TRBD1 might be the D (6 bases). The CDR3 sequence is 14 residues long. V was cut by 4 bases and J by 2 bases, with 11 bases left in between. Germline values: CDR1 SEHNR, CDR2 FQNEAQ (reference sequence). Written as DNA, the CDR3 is TGTGCCAGCAGCTCGGACAGATCACAAGAGACCCAGTACTTC. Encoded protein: CASSSDRSQETQYF. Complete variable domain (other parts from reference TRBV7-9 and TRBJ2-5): DTGVSQNPRHKITKRGQNVTFRCDPISEHNRLYWYRQTLGQGPEFLTYFQNEAQLEKSRLLSDRFSAERPKGSFSTLEIQRTEQGDSAMYLCASSSDRSQETQYFGPGTRLLVL.